These 24 T cell receptor beta chains came from one sample sequenced in a study of radiotherapy plus CTLA-4 blockade in lung cancer. TCRdb keeps only in-frame clones here, not all; method: immunoSEQ multiplex PCR. The sample includes approximately 99,000 clones, 80% to 90% of them seen just once. Sequencing used peripheral blood, obtained from a patient treated with radiotherapy plus ipilimumab. The source of these receptors is a human donor with non-small cell lung cancer that progressed on radiotherapy plus ipilimumab.

A note on this clone: An end of the junction differs from the germline gene, which may be a read error. This chain joins TRBV5-1 and TRBJ2-1; a possible D gene is TRBD2 (6 bases). CDR3 length equals 15 residues. The V gene's germline CDR1 is SGHRS and CDR2 YFSETQ. The CDR3 region has the DNA TGCGCCAACAGCCCAGCCACTAGCATCGGATTTGAGCAGTTCTTC. The encoded protein is CANSPATSIGFEQFF.

The rearrangement joins TRBV5-1 to TRBJ2-1; unclear D gene. Trimming left V 7 bases short and J 8 bases short, with 7 bases between. This CDR3 region has 10 residues. In germline, CDR1 is SGHRS, CDR2 YFSETQ. For the CDR3, the DNA is TGCGCCAGCGGCGAGTATGAGCAGTTCTTC. As protein: CASGEYEQFF.

This clone was counted once. The chain is built from TRBV5-4 and TRBJ2-3; D is possibly TRBD2 (6 bases). CDR3 length: 15 amino acids. V was shortened by 4 bases and J by 1 base, with 13 bases between the two germline ends. The germline gives CDR1 SGHNT, CDR2 YYREEE (reference sequence). Here the CDR3 DNA reads TGTGCCAGCAGCCCCGAAGTAGCGGGCACAGATACGCAGTATTTT. Amino acids: CASSPEVAGTDTQYF.

The rearrangement links TRBV5-4 to TRBJ1-1; no firm D call. The CDR3 covers 15 residues. The germline gives CDR1 SGHNT, CDR2 YYREEE (reference sequence). Trimming removed 7 bases at V and 0 bases at J, with 16 bases between. The CDR3 is CASHPRSGMNTEAFF. The CDR3 coding sequence is TGTGCCAGCCACCCTAGGAGCGGAATGAACACTGAAGCTTTCTTT.

CDR3 region: CASSLRGTHNEQFF. CDR3 coding DNA: TGTGCCAGCAGCTTACGGGGGACCCACAATGAGCAGTTCTTC. The gene calls are TRBV13 and TRBJ2-1, with D maybe TRBD2 (6 bases). Germline V gene lookup returns CDR1 PRHDT and CDR2 FYEKMQ (reference sequence). V was pared by 2 bases and J by 5 bases, with 10 bases between. This CDR3 spans 14 amino acids.

The rearrangement links TRBV19 to TRBJ1-5; TRBD1 aligns across 12 bases. Germline lookup yields CDR1 LNHDA and CDR2 SQIVND (reference sequence). The CDR3 totals 16 residues. Losses at the gene ends were 5 bases for V and 6 bases for J; bases not matched to a gene: 8. The CDR3, as DNA: TGTGCCAGTAGTTCCGGGACAGGGGGCAGAGGTCAGCCCCAGCATTTT. It yields the protein CASSSGTGGRGQPQHF.

The gene calls are TRBV10-2 and TRBJ2-7; D possibly corresponds to TRBD1 (5 bases). Germline CDR1 WSHSY, CDR2 SAAADI. V lost 8 bases, J lost 2 bases, and 10 bases lay in between. There are 12 residues in the CDR3. This chain's CDR3 is CASGQGAYEQYF. Here the CDR3 DNA reads TGCGCCAGCGGACAAGGGGCCTACGAGCAGTACTTC.

This chain links TRBV7-9 with TRBJ1-1, with D unclear. The V end was cut by 8 bases, the J end by 2 bases, with 3 bases between. Germline V gives CDR1 SEHNR, CDR2 FQNEAQ (reference sequence). The CDR3 consists of 10 residues. The CDR3 nucleotides read TGTGCCAGCGCTAACACTGAAGCTTTCTTT. Translated: CASANTEAFF. Full variable domain (remainder filled in from reference TRBV7-9 and TRBJ1-1): DTGVSQNPRHKITKRGQNVTFRCDPISEHNRLYWYRQTLGQGPEFLTYFQNEAQLEKSRLLSDRFSAERPKGSFSTLEIQRTEQGDSAMYLCASANTEAFFGQGTRLTVV.

This clone was counted only a few times. The rearrangement links TRBV6-5 to TRBJ1-1; D perhaps matches TRBD1 (6 bases). The CDR3 runs 15 residues. The V and J ends lost 0 bases and 5 bases respectively, with 13 bases between them. Germline V gene data show CDR1 as MNHEY and CDR2 as SVGAGI. CDR3 in DNA: TGTGCCAGCAGTTACTCCAGGGGCGCGGCGACTGAAGCTTTCTTT. This codes for CASSYSRGAATEAFF.

The rearrangement joins TRBV5-1 to TRBJ2-5; no firm D call. The CDR3 extends over 16 amino acids. Germline V gives CDR1 SGHRS, CDR2 YFSETQ. The ends were cut back, 0 bases at V and 3 bases at J, with 15 bases in the middle. This chain's CDR3 is CASSLDPPPHKETQYF. CDR3 in DNA: TGCGCCAGCAGCTTGGATCCCCCTCCGCATAAAGAGACCCAGTACTTC.

V and J are TRBV27 and TRBJ1-1; D is ambiguous. This CDR3 has 14 amino acids. The germline CDR1 and CDR2 sequences are MNHEY and SMNVEV (reference sequence). V gave up 5 bases and J gave up 1 base, with 11 bases separating them. The CDR3 coding sequence is TGTGCCAGCAGTCCTCGTCCCAGGAACACTGAAGCTTTCTTT. Its protein product is CASSPRPRNTEAFF.

The chain is built from TRBV23-1 and TRBJ1-1; 9 bases line up with TRBD1. TRBV23-1 is designated an ORF whose function remains uncertain. The CDR3 spans 18 residues. Trimming cost V 5 bases and J 3 bases; bases outside gene matches: 16. This chain's CDR3 is CASSARHRGRGGDTEAFF. CDR3 DNA sequence: TGCGCCAGCAGTGCCCGACACAGGGGGCGGGGTGGGGACACTGAAGCTTTCTTT.

The chain is built from TRBV27 and TRBJ2-2, with 11 bases identical to TRBD2. The CDR3 sequence is 17 residues long. Germline lookup yields CDR1 MNHEY and CDR2 SMNVEV (reference sequence). J was trimmed by 1 base and V by 2 bases; bases with no gene match: 3. Here the CDR3 reads CASSLEGTSGNTGELFF. CDR3 nucleotides: TGTGCCAGCAGTTTAGAAGGGACTAGCGGGAACACCGGGGAGCTGTTTTTT.

The J gene is TRBJ1-2, the V gene TRBV4-1; TRBD1 is a possible D gene (5 bases). V lost 0 bases, J lost 4 bases, and 12 bases lay in between. Germline V CDR1 and CDR2: MGHRA, YSYEKL. The CDR3 has 15 residues. The CDR3 sequence is CASSQEPGATYGYTF. The CDR3 DNA follows: TGCGCCAGCAGCCAAGAACCCGGGGCCACCTATGGCTACACCTTC.

CDR3 loop: CSGPGTAGLALFVSYNEQFF. CDR3 bases: TGCAGCGGCCCAGGGACAGCGGGACTAGCGCTCTTCGTCTCCTACAATGAGCAGTTCTTC. J is TRBJ2-1 and V is TRBV29-1, with TRBD2 matching over 10 bases. The CDR3 consists of 20 residues. Germline V lookup: CDR1 SQVTM, CDR2 ANQGSEA. With V trimmed by 7 bases and J by 0 bases, 21 bases remained unmatched.

The V call is TRBV5-1, the J call TRBJ2-3, with D hard to call. The CDR3 loop spans 15 amino acids. Germline V lookup: CDR1 SGHRS, CDR2 YFSETQ. V lost 0 bases and J lost 0, with 8 bases in between. In DNA form, the CDR3 reads TGCGCCAGCAGCTTGGGCGAAACTAGCACAGATACGCAGTATTTT. Translated, it gives CASSLGETSTDTQYF.

V and J are TRBV30 and TRBJ1-1, with no clear D. Germline V lookup: CDR1 GTSNPN, CDR2 SVGIG (reference sequence). V was clipped by 2 bases and J by 1 base, with 11 bases between them. The CDR3 covers 14 residues. The CDR3 loop is CAWSLWAPNTEAFF. The DNA of the CDR3 is TGTGCCTGGAGTTTGTGGGCTCCGAACACTGAAGCTTTCTTT.

The rearrangement links TRBV11-2 to TRBJ2-5; D possibly matches TRBD1 or TRBD2 (5 bases each). V lost 6 bases and J 2 bases, leaving 10 bases between the germline ends. The CDR3 has 13 residues. CDR1 and CDR2 (germline): SGHAT, FQNNGV. The CDR3 region has the DNA TGTGCCAGCAGGAGGGGCAGTCAAGAGACCCAGTACTTC. Translation: CASRRGSQETQYF.

The chain has TRBV4-1 and TRBJ1-3; 11 nucleotides line up with TRBD1. After removal of 2 bases from V and 2 bases from J, the junction contained 5 bases not matched to a gene. This CDR3 has 17 amino acids. Germline lookup yields CDR1 MGHRA and CDR2 YSYEKL. As DNA, the CDR3 is TGCGCCAGCAGCCAACCACTGGGACAGGGGGCTGGAAACACCATATATTTT. Protein product: CASSQPLGQGAGNTIYF.

This chain connects TRBV15 to TRBJ2-1; TRBD2 matches 10 bases. With 1 base clipped from V and 6 bases from J, the junction kept 3 bases outside the gene matches. The CDR3 sequence is 15 residues long. Germline V gene sequence: CDR1 LNHNV, CDR2 YYDKDF (reference sequence). The CDR3 reads CATSRGTSGSNEQFF. The CDR3 region has the DNA TGTGCCACCAGCAGAGGGACTAGCGGTTCCAATGAGCAGTTCTTC.

This sequence joins TRBV4-1 and TRBJ2-2, with no clear D. V shed 3 bases and J shed 6 bases, with 14 bases lying between them. This CDR3 has 15 amino acids. Germline CDR1 and CDR2: MGHRA and YSYEKL. The CDR3 reads CASSQSPTWAGELFF. For the CDR3, the DNA is TGCGCCAGCAGCCAGAGTCCCACATGGGCCGGGGAGCTGTTTTTT.

V is TRBV5-1 and J is TRBJ2-3; the D is unclear. CDR3 length: 17 residues. The V and J ends lost 2 bases and 2 bases respectively, with 18 bases between them. Germline V gene sequence: CDR1 SGHRS, CDR2 YFSETQ. CDR3 in amino acids: CASSLVLAATYTDTQYF. The CDR3, as DNA: TGCGCCAGCAGCTTAGTGTTAGCAGCCACATACACAGATACGCAGTATTTT.

V usage is TRBV18 and J usage is TRBJ2-2; 7 bases fit TRBD2. The germline CDR1 and CDR2 sequences are KGHSH and LQKENI. Trimming took 2 bases from V and 8 from J; bases not matched to a gene: 11. This CDR3 is 16 amino acids long. CDR3 amino acids: CASSPFVAGTTGELFF. The DNA of the CDR3 is TGTGCCAGCTCACCATTTGTAGCCGGGACTACAGGGGAGCTGTTTTTT.

The rearrangement links TRBV5-1 to TRBJ2-5; tentatively, D is TRBD2 (7 bases). The DNA end is a closer match to TRBJ2-7, so the J assignment may be wrong. The germline V gene encodes CDR1 SGHRS and CDR2 YFSETQ. The length of the CDR3 is 15 residues. The CDR3 DNA reads as TGCGCCAGCAGCCTAGGGGGAGCGGGAAACTACGAGCAGTACTTC. The encoded protein is CASSLGGAGNYEQYF.